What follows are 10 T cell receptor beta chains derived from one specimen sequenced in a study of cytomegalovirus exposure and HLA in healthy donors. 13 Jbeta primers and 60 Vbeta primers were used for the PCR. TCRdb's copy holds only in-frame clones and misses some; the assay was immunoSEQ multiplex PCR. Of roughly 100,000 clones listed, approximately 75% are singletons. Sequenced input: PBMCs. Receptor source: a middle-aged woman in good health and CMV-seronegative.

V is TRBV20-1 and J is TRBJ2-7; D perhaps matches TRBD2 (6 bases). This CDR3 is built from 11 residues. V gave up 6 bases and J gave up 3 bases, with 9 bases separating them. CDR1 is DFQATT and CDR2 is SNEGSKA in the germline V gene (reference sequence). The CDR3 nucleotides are TGCAGTGCAAGTAGCGGCTACGAGCAGTACTTC. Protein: CSASSGYEQYF.

The CDR3 reads CASSTGTGNNEQFF. Written as DNA, the CDR3 is TGTGCCAGTAGTACGGGGACAGGGAACAATGAGCAGTTCTTC. V and J are TRBV19 and TRBJ2-1, with TRBD1 identical over 9 bases. The V gene's germline CDR1 is LNHDA and CDR2 SQIVND (reference sequence). This CDR3 contains 14 residues. V gave up 4 bases and J gave up 5 bases; unmatched junction bases: 3. Using reference TRBV19 and TRBJ2-1 for the parts outside the CDR3, the full variable domain is DGGITQSPKYLFRKEGQNVTLSCEQNLNHDAMYWYRQDPGQGLRLIYYSQIVNDFQKGDIAEGYSVSREKKESFPLTVTSAQKNPTAFYLCASSTGTGNNEQFFGPGTRLTVL.

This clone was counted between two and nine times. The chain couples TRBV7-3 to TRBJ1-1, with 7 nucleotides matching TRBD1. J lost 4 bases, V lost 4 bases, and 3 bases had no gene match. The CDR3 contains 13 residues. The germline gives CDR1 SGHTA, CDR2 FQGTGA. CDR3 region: CASSWSGGTEAFF. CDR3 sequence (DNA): TGTGCCAGCAGCTGGTCAGGGGGCACTGAAGCTTTCTTT. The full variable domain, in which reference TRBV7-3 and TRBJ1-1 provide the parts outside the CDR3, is GAGVSQTPSNKVTEKGKYVELRCDPISGHTALYWYRQSLGQGPEFLIYFQGTGAADDSGLPNDRFFAVRPEGSVSTLKIQRTERGDSAVYLCASSWSGGTEAFFGQGTRLTVV.

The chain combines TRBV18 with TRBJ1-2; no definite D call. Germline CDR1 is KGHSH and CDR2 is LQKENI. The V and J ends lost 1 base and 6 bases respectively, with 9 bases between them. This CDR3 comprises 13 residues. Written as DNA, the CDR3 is TGTGCCAGCTCACCACTCCTCGGTAATGGCTACACCTTC. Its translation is CASSPLLGNGYTF.

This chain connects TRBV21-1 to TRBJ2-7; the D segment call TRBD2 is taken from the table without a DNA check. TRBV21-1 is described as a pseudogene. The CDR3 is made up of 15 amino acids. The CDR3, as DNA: TGTGCCAGCACCTCAGTCCCCTGGGGGGAGGACGAGCAGTACTTC. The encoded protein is CASTSVPWGEDEQYF.

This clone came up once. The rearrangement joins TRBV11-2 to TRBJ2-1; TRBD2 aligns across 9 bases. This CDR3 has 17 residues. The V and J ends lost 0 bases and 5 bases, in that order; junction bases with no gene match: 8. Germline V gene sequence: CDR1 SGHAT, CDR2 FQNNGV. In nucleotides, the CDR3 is TGTGCCAGCAGCTTAGATCGTACTAGCGGGCTCAACAATGAGCAGTTCTTC. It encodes CASSLDRTSGLNNEQFF.

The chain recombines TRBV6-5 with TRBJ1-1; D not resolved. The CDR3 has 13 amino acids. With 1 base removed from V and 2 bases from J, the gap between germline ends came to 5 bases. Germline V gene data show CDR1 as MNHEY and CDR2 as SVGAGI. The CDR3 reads CASSYWANTEAFF. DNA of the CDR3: TGTGCCAGCAGTTACTGGGCCAACACTGAAGCTTTCTTT.

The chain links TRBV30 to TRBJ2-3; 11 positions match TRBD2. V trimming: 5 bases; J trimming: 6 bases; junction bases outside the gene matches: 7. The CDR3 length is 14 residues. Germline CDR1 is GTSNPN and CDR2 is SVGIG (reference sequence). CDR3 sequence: CAWAPGTSGDTQYF. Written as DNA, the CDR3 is TGTGCCTGGGCCCCTGGGACTAGCGGCGATACGCAGTATTTT.

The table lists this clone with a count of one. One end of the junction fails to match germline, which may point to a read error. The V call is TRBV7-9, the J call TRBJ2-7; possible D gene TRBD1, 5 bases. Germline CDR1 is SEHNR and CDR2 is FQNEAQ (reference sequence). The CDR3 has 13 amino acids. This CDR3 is CSSSHRHSYEQYF. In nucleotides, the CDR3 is TGTTCCAGCAGCCACAGGCACTCCTACGAGCAGTACTTC.

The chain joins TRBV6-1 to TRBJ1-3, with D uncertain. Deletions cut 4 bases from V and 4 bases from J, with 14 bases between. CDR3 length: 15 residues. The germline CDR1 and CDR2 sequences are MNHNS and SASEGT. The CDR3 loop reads CASSGGWEPGNTIYF. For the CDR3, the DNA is TGTGCCAGCAGTGGAGGGTGGGAGCCGGGAAACACCATATATTTT.